The clone carrying this T cell receptor beta chain was found a few times. With 0 bases clipped from V and 4 bases from J, the junction kept 4 bases outside the gene matches. Germline loops: CDR1 MGHRA, CDR2 YSYEKL. The CDR3 consists of 16 residues. This record belongs to a study of blood T cell repertoires in COVID-19. Study-level background: Donors in the United States, Italy and Spain gave samples during acute or convalescent COVID-19.

Sequencing used immunoSEQ multiplex PCR; TCRdb keeps in-frame clones, though not all of them. This repertoire shows approximately 220,000 clones, roughly 80% found once; its top ten account for roughly 7.9%. The sequence was obtained from a woman aged 80 or older with acute or convalescent COVID-19. Sequencing input: peripheral blood. The genes are TRBV4-1 and TRBJ1-3; 9 bases are a match to TRBD1. CDR3 loop: CASSQDRDRVGNTIYF. The CDR3, as DNA: TGCGCCAGCAGCCAAGATAGGGACAGGGTGGGAAACACCATATATTTT.